This is a list of T cell receptor beta chains from one sample in a study of Ad26.COV2.S vaccination and SARS-CoV-2 variants. Some clones are missing from TCRdb's copy, which holds only in-frame ones; the method was immunoSEQ multiplex PCR. The sample contains 300,000 to 450,000 clones, around 84% of which appear only once. Material: peripheral blood, obtained in a trial of Ad26.COV2.S vaccine versus placebo. These receptors all stem from a person aged 18-60 years who received the Ad26.COV2.S COVID-19 vaccine or a placebo. CDR3s leave out the opening cysteine and the closing phenylalanine or tryptophan. A D gene is named only where the DNA matches it firmly.

v_call,j_call,d_call,cdr3_aa
TRBV6-2/TRBV6-3,TRBJ1-2,TRBD1,ASSKEGAYYGYT
TRBV27,TRBJ1-4,NA,ASSLSPWPQGDEKLF
TRBV5-1,TRBJ1-4,TRBD1,ASSLQGVATNEKLF
TRBV4-1,TRBJ2-2,TRBD2,ASSQGLTWARAGDTGELF
TRBV7-9,TRBJ2-3,TRBD2,ASSFSSGRGVDTQY
TRBV6-5,TRBJ2-3,NA,ASRRTTTDTQY
TRBV29-1,TRBJ1-4,NA,SVFNRNEKLF
TRBV23-1,TRBJ2-1,NA,ASSQPPITKSGIYNEQF
TRBV5-1,TRBJ2-3,NA,ASSLGPLKDTQY
TRBV11-2,TRBJ2-7,TRBD2,ASSDSGGASYEQY
TRBV6-6,TRBJ2-7,TRBD2,ASSKQTSGGTYEQY
TRBV23-1,TRBJ1-3,NA,ASSQDGLSSGNTIY
TRBV27,TRBJ2-3,NA,ASSLSSHTDTQY
TRBV24-1,TRBJ2-1,NA,ATSDLIDNEQF
TRBV6-6,TRBJ2-7,NA,ASSYAPHSYEQY
TRBV28,TRBJ2-7,NA,ASAGSPSYEQY
TRBV30,TRBJ2-1,NA,AWDGSSYNEQF
TRBV7-2,TRBJ1-3,NA,ASSLGGSSGNTIY
TRBV5-6,TRBJ2-1,TRBD1,ASRGRDRGDEQF
TRBV6-2/TRBV6-3,TRBJ2-2,TRBD1,ASSSGQGGRTGELF
TRBV28,TRBJ1-3,TRBD1,ASSPGGVGNTIY
TRBV7-2,TRBJ2-3,NA,ASSFTPTSTDTQY
TRBV10-3,TRBJ1-5,TRBD1,AIRSTGAQPQH
TRBV4-3,TRBJ1-2,TRBD1,ASSQVEGAHQRGYT
TRBV11-3,TRBJ2-3,TRBD2,ASSPGTSFRGTDTQY
TRBV27,TRBJ2-5,TRBD2,ASGGLAGERQETQY
TRBV19,TRBJ1-2,TRBD1,ASSTQAGTARSNYGYT
TRBV28,TRBJ1-5,NA,ASSQIWQPQH
TRBV6-5,TRBJ2-5,TRBD2,ASSYSFGGGQETQY
TRBV7-2,TRBJ2-7,NA,ASSLGTGTPYEQY
TRBV7-2,TRBJ1-2,TRBD1,ASSPGQGYGYT
TRBV3-1/TRBV3-2,TRBJ1-1,NA,ASSHLDRWAEAF
TRBV29-1,TRBJ2-7,NA,SVEWGARYEQY
TRBV5-4,TRBJ2-3,TRBD2,ASSLWVGLGPSTDTQY
TRBV6-6,TRBJ1-2,NA,ASSRTGSTNLSGYT
TRBV9,TRBJ1-1,NA,ASSVNTNTEAF
TRBV4-1,TRBJ2-2,NA,ASSQQDLFVNTGELF
TRBV7-9,TRBJ1-1,NA,ASSYIDTEAF
TRBV10-1,TRBJ1-6,TRBD1,ASSARPGQHSPLH
TRBV19,TRBJ1-1,NA,ASTPRQTRQNTEAF